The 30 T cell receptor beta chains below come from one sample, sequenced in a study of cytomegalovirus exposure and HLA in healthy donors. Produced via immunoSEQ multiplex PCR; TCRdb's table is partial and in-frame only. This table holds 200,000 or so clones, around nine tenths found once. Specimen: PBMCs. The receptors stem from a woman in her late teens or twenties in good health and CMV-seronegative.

The CDR3 here is CASSGAGQGNYGYTF. The CDR3 nucleotides are TGTGCCAGCAGTGGGGCCGGACAGGGAAACTATGGCTACACCTTC. The V call is TRBV25-1, the J call TRBJ1-2; 8 bases match TRBD1. CDR3 length: 15 amino acids. The trim removed 4 bases at V and 2 bases at J, leaving 6 bases unmatched. Germline V gene data show CDR1 as MGHDK and CDR2 as SYGVNS.

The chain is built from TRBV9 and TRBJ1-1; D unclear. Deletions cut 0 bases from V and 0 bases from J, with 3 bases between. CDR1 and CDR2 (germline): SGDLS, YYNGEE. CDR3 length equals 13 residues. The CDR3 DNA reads TGTGCCAGCAGCGTAGCCGTGAACACTGAAGCTTTCTTT. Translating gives CASSVAVNTEAFF.

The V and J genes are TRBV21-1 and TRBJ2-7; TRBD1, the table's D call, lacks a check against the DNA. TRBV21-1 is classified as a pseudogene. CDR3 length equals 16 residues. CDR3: CASRRLPDRWVYEQYF. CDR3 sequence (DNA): TGTGCCAGCAGACGCCTACCCGACAGGTGGGTCTACGAGCAGTACTTC.

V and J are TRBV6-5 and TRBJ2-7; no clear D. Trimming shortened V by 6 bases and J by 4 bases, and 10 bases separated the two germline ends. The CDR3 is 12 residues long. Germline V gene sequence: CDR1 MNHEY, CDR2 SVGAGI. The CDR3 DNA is TGTGCCAGCAGCGGCGCGGCTTACGAGCAGTACTTC. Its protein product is CASSGAAYEQYF.

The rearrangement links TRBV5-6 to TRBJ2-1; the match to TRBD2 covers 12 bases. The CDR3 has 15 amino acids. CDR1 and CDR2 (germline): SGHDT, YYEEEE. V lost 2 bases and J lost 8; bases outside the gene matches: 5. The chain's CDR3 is CASSLASGREHEQFF. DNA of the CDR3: TGTGCCAGCAGCTTAGCTAGCGGGAGGGAACATGAGCAGTTCTTC.

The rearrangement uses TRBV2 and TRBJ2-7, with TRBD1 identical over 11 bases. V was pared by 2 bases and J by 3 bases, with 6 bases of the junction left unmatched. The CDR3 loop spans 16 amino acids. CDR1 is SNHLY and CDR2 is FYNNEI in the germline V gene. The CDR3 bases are TGTGCCAGCAGTGAATGGGCCGGGACAGGGGGCTACGAGCAGTACTTC. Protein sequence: CASSEWAGTGGYEQYF.

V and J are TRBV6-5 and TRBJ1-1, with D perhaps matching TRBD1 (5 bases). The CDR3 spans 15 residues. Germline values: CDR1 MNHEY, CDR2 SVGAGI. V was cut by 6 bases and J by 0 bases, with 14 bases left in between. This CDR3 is CASRRTGVMNTEAFF. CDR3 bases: TGTGCCAGCAGAAGAACGGGGGTTATGAACACTGAAGCTTTCTTT.

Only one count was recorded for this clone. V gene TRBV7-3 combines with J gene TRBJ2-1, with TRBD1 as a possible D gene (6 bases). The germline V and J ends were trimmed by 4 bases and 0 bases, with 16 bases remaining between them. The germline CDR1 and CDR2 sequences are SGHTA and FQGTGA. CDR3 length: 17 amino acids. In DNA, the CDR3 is TGTGCCAGCAGCTCCCGCCCCCAGGGGAGCTCCTACAATGAGCAGTTCTTC. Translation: CASSSRPQGSSYNEQFF.

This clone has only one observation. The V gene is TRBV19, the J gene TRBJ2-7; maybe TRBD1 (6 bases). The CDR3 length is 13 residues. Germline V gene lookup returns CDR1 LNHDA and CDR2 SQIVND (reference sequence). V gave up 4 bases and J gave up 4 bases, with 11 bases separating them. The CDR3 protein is CASSKQGPYEQYF. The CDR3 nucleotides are TGTGCCAGTAGTAAGCAGGGGCCATACGAGCAGTACTTC.

The CDR3 loop is CAISPGLTYEQYF. CDR3 in DNA: TGTGCCATCAGTCCGGGTCTCACCTACGAGCAGTACTTC. The rearrangement uses TRBV30 and TRBJ2-7; D remains unclear. This CDR3 spans 13 amino acids. V shed 8 bases and J shed 2 bases, with 16 bases lying between them. From germline, CDR1 is GTSNPN and CDR2 SVGIG (reference sequence). The full variable domain, completed using reference TRBV30 and TRBJ2-7, is SQTIHQWPATLVQPVGSPLSLECTVEGTSNPNLYWYRQAAGRGLQLLFYSVGIGQISSEVPQNLSASRPQDRQFILSSKKLLLSDSGFYLCAISPGLTYEQYFGPGTRLTVT.

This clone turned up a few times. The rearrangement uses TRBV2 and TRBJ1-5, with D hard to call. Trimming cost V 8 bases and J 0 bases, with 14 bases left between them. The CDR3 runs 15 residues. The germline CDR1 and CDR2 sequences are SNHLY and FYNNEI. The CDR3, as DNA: TGTGCCAGCGGGGAAGAGCCTTATAGCAATCAGCCCCAGCATTTT. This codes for CASGEEPYSNQPQHF.

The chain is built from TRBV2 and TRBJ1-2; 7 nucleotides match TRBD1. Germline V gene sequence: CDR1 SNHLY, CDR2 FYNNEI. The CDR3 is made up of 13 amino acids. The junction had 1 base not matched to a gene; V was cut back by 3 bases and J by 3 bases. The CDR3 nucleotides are TGTGCCAGCAGTGAGCAGGGGGACTATGGCTACACCTTC. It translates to CASSEQGDYGYTF.

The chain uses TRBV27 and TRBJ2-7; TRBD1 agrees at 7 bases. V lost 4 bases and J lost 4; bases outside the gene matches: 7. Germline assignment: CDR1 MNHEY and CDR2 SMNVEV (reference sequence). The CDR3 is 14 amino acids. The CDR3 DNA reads TGTGCCAGCAGTTCCGGGACAGAATATTACGAGCAGTACTTC. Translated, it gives CASSSGTEYYEQYF.

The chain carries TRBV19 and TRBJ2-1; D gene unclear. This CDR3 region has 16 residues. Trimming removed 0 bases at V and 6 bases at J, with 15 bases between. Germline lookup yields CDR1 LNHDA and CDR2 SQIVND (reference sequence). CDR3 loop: CASSIEENEIGNEQFF. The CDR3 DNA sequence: TGTGCCAGTAGTATAGAAGAGAATGAAATCGGCAATGAGCAGTTCTTC.

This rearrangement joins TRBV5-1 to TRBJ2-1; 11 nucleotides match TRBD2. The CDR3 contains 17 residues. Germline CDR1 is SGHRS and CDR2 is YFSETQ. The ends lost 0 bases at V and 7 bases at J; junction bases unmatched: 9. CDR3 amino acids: CASSLEASGRTRNEQFF. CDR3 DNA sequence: TGCGCCAGCAGCTTGGAGGCTAGCGGGAGGACAAGGAATGAGCAGTTCTTC. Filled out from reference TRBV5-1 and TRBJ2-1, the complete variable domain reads KAGVTQTPRYLIKTRGQQVTLSCSPISGHRSVSWYQQTPGQGLQFLFEYFSETQRNKGNFPGRFSGRQFSNSRSEMNVSTLELGDSALYLCASSLEASGRTRNEQFFGPGTRLTVL.

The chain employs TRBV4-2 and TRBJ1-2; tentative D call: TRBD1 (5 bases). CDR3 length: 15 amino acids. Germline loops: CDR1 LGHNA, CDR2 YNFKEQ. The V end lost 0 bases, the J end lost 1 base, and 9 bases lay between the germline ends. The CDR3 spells CASSQEGGINYGYTF. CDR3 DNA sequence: TGTGCCAGCAGCCAAGAGGGGGGGATTAACTATGGCTACACCTTC.

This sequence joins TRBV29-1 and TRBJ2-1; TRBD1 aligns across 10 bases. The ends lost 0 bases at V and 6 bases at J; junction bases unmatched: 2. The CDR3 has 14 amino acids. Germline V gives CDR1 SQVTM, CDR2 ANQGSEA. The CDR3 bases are TGCAGCGTTGAAGACGGACAGGGGGTCAATGAGCAGTTCTTC. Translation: CSVEDGQGVNEQFF.

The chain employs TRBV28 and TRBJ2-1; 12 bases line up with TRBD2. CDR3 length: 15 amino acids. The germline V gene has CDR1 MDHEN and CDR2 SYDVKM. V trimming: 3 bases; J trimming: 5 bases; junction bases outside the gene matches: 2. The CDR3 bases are TGTGCCAGCAGTTTGGGACTAGCGGGTAACAATGAGCAGTTCTTC. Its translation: CASSLGLAGNNEQFF.

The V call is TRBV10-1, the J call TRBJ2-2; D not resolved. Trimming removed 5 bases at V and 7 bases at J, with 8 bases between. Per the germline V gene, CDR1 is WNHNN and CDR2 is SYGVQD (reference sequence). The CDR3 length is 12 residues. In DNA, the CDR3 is TGCGCCAGCAGTTACGGCGGCGGGGAGCTGTTTTTT. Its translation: CASSYGGGELFF.

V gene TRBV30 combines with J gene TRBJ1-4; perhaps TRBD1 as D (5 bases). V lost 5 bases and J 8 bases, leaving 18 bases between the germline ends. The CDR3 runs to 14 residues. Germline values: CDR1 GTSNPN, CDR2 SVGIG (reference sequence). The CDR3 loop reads CAWSQGAVTEKLFF. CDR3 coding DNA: TGTGCCTGGTCCCAAGGGGCTGTTACAGAAAAACTGTTTTTT.

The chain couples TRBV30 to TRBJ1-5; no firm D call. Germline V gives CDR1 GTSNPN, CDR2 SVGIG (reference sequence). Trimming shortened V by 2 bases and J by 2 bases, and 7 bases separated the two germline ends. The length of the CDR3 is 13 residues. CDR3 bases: TGTGCCTGGAGTTCAGATCGCAATCAGCCCCAGCATTTT. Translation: CAWSSDRNQPQHF. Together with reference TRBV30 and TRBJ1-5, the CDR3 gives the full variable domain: SQTIHQWPATLVQPVGSPLSLECTVEGTSNPNLYWYRQAAGRGLQLLFYSVGIGQISSEVPQNLSASRPQDRQFILSSKKLLLSDSGFYLCAWSSDRNQPQHFGDGTRLSIL.

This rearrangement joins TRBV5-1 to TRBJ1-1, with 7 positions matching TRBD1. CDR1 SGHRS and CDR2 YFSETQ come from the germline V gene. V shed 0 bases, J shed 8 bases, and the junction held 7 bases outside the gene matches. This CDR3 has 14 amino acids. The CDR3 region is CASSLGQGGGEAFF. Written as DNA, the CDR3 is TGCGCCAGCAGCTTGGGACAGGGAGGAGGGGAAGCTTTCTTT.

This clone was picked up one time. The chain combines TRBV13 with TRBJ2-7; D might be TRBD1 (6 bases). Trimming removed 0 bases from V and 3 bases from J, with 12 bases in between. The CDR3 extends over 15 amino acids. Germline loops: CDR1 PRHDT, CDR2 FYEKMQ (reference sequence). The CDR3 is CASSLGAQGRYEQYF. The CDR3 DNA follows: TGTGCCAGCAGCTTAGGCGCACAGGGCCGCTACGAGCAGTACTTC.

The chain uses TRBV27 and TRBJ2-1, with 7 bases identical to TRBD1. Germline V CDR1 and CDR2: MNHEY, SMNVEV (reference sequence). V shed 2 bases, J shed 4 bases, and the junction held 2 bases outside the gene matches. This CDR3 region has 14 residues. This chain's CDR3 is CASSLPGQYNEQFF. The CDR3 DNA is TGTGCCAGCAGTTTACCGGGACAGTACAATGAGCAGTTCTTC.

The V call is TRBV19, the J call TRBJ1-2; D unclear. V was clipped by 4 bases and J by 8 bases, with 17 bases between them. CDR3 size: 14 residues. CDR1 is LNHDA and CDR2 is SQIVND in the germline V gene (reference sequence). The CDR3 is CASSRPLGARGYTF. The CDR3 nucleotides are TGTGCCAGTAGTAGGCCCCTAGGCGCTCGGGGCTACACCTTC.

The CDR3 DNA is TGCGCCAGCAGCAGCGGGACAGGGGGCGCCGATGGCTACACCTTC. It codes for CASSSGTGGADGYTF. The rearrangement joins TRBV5-1 to TRBJ1-2; 12 bases fit TRBD1. The germline V gene encodes CDR1 SGHRS and CDR2 YFSETQ. Trimming cost V 4 bases and J 6 bases; bases outside gene matches: 7. The CDR3 is made up of 15 amino acids.

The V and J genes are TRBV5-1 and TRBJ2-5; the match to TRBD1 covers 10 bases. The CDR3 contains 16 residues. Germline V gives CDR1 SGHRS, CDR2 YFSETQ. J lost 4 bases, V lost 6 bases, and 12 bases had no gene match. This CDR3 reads CASKDRQGAMRETQYF. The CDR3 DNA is TGCGCCAGCAAAGACAGACAGGGGGCAATGAGAGAGACCCAGTACTTC. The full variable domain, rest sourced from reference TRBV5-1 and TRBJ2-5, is KAGVTQTPRYLIKTRGQQVTLSCSPISGHRSVSWYQQTPGQGLQFLFEYFSETQRNKGNFPGRFSGRQFSNSRSEMNVSTLELGDSALYLCASKDRQGAMRETQYFGPGTRLLVL.

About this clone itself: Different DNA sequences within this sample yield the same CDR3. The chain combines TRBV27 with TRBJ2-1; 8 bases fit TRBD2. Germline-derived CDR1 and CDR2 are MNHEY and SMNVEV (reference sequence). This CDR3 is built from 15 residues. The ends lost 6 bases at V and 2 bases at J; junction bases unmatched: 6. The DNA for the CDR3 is TGTGCCAGCAGCACCCTAGCGGGCGCCTACAATGAGCAGTTCTTC. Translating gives CASSTLAGAYNEQFF.

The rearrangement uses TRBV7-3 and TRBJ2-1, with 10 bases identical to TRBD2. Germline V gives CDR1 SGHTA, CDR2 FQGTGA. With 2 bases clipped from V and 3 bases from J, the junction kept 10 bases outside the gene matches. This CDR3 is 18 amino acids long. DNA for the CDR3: TGTGCCAGCAGCTTAGGTCTAGCGGGAGAAGTAAACTACAATGAGCAGTTCTTC. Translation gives CASSLGLAGEVNYNEQFF.

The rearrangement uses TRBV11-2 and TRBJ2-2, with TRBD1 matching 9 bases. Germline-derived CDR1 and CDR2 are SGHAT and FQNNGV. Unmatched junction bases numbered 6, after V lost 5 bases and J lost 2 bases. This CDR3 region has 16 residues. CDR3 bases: TGTGCCAGCAGCCGGGGACAGGGCGATAACACCGGGGAGCTGTTTTTT. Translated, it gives CASSRGQGDNTGELFF.